This T cell receptor (beta chain) was identified in a study of T cells expressing NK-cell markers. Study at large: TCR beta repertoires came from sorted CD3+CD56+NKG2C+, CD3+CD56+NKG2C- and CD3+CD56-NKG2C+ T cells.

Overall study findings and caveats: About 6 donors had dominant NKG2C+ clonotypes that comprised about 1.0-7.5% of their CD8+ T cells. Once again these clonotypes came out on top in the CD3+CD56-NKG2C+ fraction of a handful of donors.

TCRdb reanalyzed the 5' RACE reads and collapses them to one entry per CDR3 protein, without DNA. The sample's table shows 350,000 to 450,000 distinct CDR3 sequences. CDR3 length equals 16 residues. Germline values: CDR1 DFQATT, CDR2 SNEGSKA (reference sequence). Comment on this clonotype: Its antigen is not identified.

This chain joins TRBV20-1 and TRBJ2-4; with no DNA, the TCRdb D assignment of TRBD2 cannot be verified. Sequenced sample: blood T cells: a sorted CD56 or NKG2C T cell subset, CD4+ or CD8+ T cells, or bulk PBMC T cells (not recorded which). The sequence was collected from a man aged 18-70 years in good health. CDR3 amino acids: CSAHWGLAGGKNIQYF.